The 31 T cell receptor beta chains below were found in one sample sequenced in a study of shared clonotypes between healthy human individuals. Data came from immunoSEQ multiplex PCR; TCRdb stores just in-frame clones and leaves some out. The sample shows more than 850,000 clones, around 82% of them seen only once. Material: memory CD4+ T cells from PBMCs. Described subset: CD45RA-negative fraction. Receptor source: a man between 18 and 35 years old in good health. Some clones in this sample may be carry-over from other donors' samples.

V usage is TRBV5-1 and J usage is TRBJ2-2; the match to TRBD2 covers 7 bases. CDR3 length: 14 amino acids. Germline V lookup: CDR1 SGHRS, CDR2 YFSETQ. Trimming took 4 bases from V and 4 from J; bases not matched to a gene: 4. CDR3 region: CASSPSGITGELFF. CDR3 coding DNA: TGCGCCAGCAGCCCGAGCGGGATCACCGGGGAGCTGTTTTTT. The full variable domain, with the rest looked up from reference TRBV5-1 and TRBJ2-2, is KAGVTQTPRYLIKTRGQQVTLSCSPISGHRSVSWYQQTPGQGLQFLFEYFSETQRNKGNFPGRFSGRQFSNSRSEMNVSTLELGDSALYLCASSPSGITGELFFGEGSRLTVL.

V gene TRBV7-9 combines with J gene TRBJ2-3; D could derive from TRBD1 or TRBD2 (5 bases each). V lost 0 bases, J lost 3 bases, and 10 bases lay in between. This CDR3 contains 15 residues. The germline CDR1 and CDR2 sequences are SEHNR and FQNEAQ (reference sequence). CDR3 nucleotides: TGTGCCAGCAGCTTAGCGCTTGGGGGAACAGATACGCAGTATTTT. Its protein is CASSLALGGTDTQYF.

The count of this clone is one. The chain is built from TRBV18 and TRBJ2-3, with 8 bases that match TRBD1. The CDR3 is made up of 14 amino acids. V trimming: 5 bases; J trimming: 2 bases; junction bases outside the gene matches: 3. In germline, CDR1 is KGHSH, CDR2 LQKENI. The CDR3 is CASSGQGDTDTQYF. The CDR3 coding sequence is TGTGCCAGCTCAGGACAGGGAGACACAGATACGCAGTATTTT. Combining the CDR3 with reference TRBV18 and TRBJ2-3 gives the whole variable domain NAGVMQNPRHLVRRRGQEARLRCSPMKGHSHVYWYRQLPEEGLKFMVYLQKENIIDESGMPKERFSAEFPKEGPSILRIQQVVRGDSAAYFCASSGQGDTDTQYFGPGTRLTVL.

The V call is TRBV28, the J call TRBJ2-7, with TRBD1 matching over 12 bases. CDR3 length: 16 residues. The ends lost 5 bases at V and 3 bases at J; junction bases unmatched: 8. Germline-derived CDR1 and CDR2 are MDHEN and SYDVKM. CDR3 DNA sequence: TGTGCCAGCAGTACGCCGGGGACAGGGGGCGGCTACGAGCAGTACTTC. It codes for CASSTPGTGGGYEQYF. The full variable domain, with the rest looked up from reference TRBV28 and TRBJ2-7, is DVKVTQSSRYLVKRTGEKVFLECVQDMDHENMFWYRQDPGLGLRLIYFSYDVKMKEKGDIPEGYSVSREKKERFSLILESASTNQTSMYLCASSTPGTGGGYEQYFGPGTRLTVT.

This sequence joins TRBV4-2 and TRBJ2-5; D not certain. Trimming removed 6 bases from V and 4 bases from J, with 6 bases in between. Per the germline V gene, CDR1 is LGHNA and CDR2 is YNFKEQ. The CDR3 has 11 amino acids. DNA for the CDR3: TGTGCCAGCAGTCCCGGAGAGACCCAGTACTTC. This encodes CASSPGETQYF.

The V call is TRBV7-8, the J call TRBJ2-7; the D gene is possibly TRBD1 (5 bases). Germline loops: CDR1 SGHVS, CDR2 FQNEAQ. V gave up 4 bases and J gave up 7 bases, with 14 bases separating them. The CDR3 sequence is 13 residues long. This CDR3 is CASSSQGQSEQYF. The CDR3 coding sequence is TGTGCCAGCAGCTCCCAAGGACAATCGGAGCAGTACTTC.

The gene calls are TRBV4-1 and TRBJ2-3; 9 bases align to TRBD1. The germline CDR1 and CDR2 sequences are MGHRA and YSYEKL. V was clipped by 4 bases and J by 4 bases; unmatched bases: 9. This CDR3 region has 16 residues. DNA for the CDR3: TGCGCCAGCAGCCCCAGACAGGGGGGCAGTCCAGATACGCAGTATTTT. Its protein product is CASSPRQGGSPDTQYF.

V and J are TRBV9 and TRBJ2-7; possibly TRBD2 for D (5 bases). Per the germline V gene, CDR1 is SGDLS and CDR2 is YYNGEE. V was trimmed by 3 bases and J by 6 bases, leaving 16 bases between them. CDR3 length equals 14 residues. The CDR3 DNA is TGTGCCAGCAGCGCCCGCGCGACTATTTCCGAGCAGTACTTC. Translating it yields CASSARATISEQYF.

CDR3 nucleotides: TGTGCCAGCAGTCGACAGTGGGGCTACACCTTC. It yields the protein CASSRQWGYTF. V is TRBV28 and J is TRBJ1-2; TRBD1 might be the D (5 bases). There are 11 residues in the CDR3. Trimming shortened V by 5 bases and J by 8 bases, and 9 bases separated the two germline ends. Germline V gene lookup returns CDR1 MDHEN and CDR2 SYDVKM.

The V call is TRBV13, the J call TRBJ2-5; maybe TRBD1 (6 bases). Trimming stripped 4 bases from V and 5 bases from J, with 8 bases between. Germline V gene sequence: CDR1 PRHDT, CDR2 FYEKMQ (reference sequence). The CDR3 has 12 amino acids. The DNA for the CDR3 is TGTGCCAGCAGCTCCCAGGGGGAGACCCAGTACTTC. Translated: CASSSQGETQYF.

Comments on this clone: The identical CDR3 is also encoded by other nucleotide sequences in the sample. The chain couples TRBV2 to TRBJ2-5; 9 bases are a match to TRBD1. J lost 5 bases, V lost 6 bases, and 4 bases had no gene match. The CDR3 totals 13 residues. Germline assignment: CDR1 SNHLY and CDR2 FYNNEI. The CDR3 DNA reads TGTGCCAGCAGCGAGGGGACAGGGGAGACCCAGTACTTC. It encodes CASSEGTGETQYF.

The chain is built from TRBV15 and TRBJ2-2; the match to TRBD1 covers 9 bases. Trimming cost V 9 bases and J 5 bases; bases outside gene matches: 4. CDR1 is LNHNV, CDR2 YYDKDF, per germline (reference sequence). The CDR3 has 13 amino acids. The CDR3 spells CATNRGQTGELFF. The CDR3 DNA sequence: TGTGCCACGAACAGGGGGCAAACCGGGGAGCTGTTTTTT.

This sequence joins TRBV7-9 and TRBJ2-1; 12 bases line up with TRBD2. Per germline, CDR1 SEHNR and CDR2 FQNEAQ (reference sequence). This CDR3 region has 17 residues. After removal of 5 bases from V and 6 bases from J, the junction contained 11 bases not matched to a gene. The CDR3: CASSPRTSGNPINEQFF. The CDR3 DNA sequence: TGTGCCAGCAGCCCCCGGACTAGCGGGAACCCCATCAATGAGCAGTTCTTC.

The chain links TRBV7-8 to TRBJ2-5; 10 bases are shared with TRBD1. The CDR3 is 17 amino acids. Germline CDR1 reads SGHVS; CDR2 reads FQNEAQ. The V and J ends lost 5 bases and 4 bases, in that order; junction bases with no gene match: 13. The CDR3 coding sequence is TGTGCCAGCAGCGCCTTACCGGGACAGGGGCGCGGAGAGACCCAGTACTTC. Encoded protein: CASSALPGQGRGETQYF. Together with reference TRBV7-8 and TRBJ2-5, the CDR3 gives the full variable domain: GAGVSQSPRYKVAKRGQDVALRCDPISGHVSLFWYQQALGQGPEFLTYFQNEAQLDKSGLPSDRFFAERPEGSVSTLKIQRTQQEDSAVYLCASSALPGQGRGETQYFGPGTRLLVL.

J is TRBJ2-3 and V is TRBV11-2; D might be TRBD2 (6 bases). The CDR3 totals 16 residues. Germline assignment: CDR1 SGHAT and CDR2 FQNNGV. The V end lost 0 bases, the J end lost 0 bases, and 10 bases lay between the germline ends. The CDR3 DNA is TGTGCCAGCAGCTTAGATGCGGGACCTAGCACAGATACGCAGTATTTT. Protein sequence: CASSLDAGPSTDTQYF.

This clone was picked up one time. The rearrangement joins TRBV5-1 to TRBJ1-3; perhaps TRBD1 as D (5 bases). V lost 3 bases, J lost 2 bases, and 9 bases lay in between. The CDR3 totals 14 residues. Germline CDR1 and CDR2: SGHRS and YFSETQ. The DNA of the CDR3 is TGCGCCAGCAGCTGGCAGGGAGCTGGAAACACCATATATTTT. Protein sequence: CASSWQGAGNTIYF.

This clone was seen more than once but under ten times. CDR3 in amino acids: CASSARNQPQHF. CDR3 nucleotides: TGTGCCAGCAGTGCCAGAAATCAGCCCCAGCATTTT. The chain recombines TRBV2 with TRBJ1-5; D gene ambiguous. This CDR3 has 12 residues. V lost 4 bases and J lost 4, with 5 bases in between. The germline V gene has CDR1 SNHLY and CDR2 FYNNEI.

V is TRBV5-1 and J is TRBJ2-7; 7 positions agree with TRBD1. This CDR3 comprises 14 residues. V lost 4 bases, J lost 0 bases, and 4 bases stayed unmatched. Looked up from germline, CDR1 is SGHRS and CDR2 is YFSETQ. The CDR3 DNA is TGCGCCAGCAGCGCCGGGACAGACTCCTACGAGCAGTACTTC. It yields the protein CASSAGTDSYEQYF.

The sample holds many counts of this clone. In nucleotides, the CDR3 is TGTGCTAGTGGTGCCCCCTCGGGGAGTCGAAACAGGGGCTACACCTTC. As protein: CASGAPSGSRNRGYTF. V gene TRBV12-5 combines with J gene TRBJ1-2, with a tentative D call TRBD1 (5 bases). V lost 5 bases to trimming and J lost 8 bases, with 24 bases between them. The germline gives CDR1 LGHNT, CDR2 FRNRAP. The CDR3 consists of 16 residues.

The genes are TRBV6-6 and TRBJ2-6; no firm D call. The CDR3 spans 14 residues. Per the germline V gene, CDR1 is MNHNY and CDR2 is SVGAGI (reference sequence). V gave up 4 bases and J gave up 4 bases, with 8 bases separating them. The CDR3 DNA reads TGTGCCAGCAGTTCGTTTATCGGGGCCAACGTCCTGACTTTC. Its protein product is CASSSFIGANVLTF.

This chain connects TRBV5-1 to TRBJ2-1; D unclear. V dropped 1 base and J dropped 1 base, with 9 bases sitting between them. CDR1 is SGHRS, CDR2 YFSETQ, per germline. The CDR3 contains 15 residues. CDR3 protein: CASSLLEGSYNEQFF. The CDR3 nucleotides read TGCGCCAGCAGCTTGCTAGAAGGGTCCTACAATGAGCAGTTCTTC.

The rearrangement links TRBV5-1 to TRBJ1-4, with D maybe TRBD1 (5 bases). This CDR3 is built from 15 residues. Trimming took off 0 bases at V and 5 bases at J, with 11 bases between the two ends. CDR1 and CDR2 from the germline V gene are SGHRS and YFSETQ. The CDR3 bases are TGCGCCAGCAGCTTGGTCCCAGGGACGAATGAAAAACTGTTTTTT. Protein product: CASSLVPGTNEKLFF.

The CDR3: CAISGGQGETQYF. CDR3 coding DNA: TGTGCCATCAGCGGAGGACAGGGGGAGACCCAGTACTTC. This chain joins TRBV10-3 and TRBJ2-5; 9 bases fit TRBD1. After removal of 6 bases from V and 5 bases from J, the junction contained 4 bases not matched to a gene. This CDR3 has 13 residues. The germline CDR1 and CDR2 sequences are ENHRY and SYGVKD.

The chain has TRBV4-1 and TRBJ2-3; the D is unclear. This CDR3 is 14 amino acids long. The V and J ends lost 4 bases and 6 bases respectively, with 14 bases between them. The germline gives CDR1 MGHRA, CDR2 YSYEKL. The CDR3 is CASSPTELGDTQYF. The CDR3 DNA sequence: TGCGCCAGCAGCCCCACAGAATTGGGGGATACGCAGTATTTT.

The CDR3 bases are TGTGCCAGCAGTTACCAGAGACAGGGCGGCACCGGGGAGCTGTTTTTT. This translates into CASSYQRQGGTGELFF. V gene TRBV6-6 combines with J gene TRBJ2-2; 7 bases line up with TRBD1. The CDR3 runs 16 residues. Germline V gives CDR1 MNHNY, CDR2 SVGAGI (reference sequence). Trimming cost V 2 bases and J 4 bases; bases outside gene matches: 7.

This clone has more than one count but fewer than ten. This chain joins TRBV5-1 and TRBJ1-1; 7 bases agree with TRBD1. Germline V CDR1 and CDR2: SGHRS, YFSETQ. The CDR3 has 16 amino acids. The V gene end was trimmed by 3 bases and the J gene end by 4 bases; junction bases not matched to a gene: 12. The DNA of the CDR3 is TGCGCCAGCAGCTGGAATGAAGAAGGGGGCTTCACTGAAGCTTTCTTT. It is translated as CASSWNEEGGFTEAFF.

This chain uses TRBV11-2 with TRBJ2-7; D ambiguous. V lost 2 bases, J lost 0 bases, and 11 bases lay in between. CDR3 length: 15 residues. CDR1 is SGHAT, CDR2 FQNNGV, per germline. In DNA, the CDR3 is TGTGCCAGCAGCTTATTCCGGGCCCCCTCCTACGAGCAGTACTTC. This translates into CASSLFRAPSYEQYF.

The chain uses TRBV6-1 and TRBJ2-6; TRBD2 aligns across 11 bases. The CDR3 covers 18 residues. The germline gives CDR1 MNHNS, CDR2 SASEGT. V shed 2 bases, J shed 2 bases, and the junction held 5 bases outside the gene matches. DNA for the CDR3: TGTGCCAGCAGTGAACGAAAACTAGCGGGAGCTGGGGCCAACGTCCTGACTTTC. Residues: CASSERKLAGAGANVLTF.

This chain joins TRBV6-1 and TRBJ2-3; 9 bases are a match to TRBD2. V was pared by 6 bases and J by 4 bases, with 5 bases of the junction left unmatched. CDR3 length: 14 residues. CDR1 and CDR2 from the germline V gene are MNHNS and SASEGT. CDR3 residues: CASSRSGSADTQYF. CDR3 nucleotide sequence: TGTGCCAGCAGCCGTAGCGGGAGCGCAGATACGCAGTATTTT.

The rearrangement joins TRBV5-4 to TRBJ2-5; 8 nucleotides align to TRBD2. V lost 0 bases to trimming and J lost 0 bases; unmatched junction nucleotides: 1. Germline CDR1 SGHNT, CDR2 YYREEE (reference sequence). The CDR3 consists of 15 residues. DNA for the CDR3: TGTGCCAGCAGCTTGGCGCGGGGGGACCAAGAGACCCAGTACTTC. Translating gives CASSLARGDQETQYF.

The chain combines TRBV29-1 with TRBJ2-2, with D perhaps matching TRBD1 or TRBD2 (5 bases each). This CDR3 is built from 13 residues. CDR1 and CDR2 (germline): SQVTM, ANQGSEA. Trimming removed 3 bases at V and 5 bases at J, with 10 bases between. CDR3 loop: CSVDIGGTGELFF. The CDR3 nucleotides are TGCAGCGTTGATATTGGGGGTACCGGGGAGCTGTTTTTT.